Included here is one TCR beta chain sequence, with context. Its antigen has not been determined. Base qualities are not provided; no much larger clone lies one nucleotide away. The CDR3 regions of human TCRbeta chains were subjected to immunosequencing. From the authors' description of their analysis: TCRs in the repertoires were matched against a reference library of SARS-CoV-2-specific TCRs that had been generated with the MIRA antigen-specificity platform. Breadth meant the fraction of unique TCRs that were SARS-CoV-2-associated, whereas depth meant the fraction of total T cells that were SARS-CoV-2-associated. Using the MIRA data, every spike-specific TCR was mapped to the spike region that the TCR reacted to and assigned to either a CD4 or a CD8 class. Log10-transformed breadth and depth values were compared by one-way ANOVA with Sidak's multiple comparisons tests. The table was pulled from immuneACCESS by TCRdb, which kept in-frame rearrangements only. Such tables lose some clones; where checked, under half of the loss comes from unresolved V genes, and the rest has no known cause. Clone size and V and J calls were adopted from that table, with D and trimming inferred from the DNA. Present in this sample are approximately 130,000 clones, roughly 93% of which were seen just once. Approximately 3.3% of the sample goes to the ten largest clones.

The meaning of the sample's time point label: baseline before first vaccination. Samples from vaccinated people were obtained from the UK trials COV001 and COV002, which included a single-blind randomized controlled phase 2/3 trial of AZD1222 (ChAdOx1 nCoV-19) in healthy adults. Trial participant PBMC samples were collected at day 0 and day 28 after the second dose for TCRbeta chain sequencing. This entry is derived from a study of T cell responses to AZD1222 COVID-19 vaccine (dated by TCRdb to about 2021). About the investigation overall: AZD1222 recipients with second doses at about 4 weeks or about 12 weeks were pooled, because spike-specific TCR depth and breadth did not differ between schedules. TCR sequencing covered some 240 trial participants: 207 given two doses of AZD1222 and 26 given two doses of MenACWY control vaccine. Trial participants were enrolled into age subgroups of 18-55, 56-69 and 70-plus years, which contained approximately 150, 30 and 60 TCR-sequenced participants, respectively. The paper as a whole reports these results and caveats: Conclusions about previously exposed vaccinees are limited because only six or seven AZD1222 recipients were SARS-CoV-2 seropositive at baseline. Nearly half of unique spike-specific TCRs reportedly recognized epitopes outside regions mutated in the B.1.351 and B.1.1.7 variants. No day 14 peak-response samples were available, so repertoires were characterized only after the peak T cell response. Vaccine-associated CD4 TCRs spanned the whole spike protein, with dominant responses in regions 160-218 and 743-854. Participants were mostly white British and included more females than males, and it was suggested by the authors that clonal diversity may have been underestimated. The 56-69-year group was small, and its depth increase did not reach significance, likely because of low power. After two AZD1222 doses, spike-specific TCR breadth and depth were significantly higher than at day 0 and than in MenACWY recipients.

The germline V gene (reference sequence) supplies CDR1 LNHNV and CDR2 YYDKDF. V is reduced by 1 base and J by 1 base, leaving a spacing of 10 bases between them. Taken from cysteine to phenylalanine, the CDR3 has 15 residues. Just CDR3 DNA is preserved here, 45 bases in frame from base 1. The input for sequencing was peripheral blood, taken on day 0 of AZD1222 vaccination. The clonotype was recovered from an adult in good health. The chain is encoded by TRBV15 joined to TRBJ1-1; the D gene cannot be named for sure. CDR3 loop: CATSRADTSNTEAFF. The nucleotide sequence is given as TGTGCCACCAGCAGAGCCGACACTTCGAACACTGAAGCTTTCTTT. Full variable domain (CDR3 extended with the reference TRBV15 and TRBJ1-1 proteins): DAMVIQNPRYQVTQFGKPVTLSCSQTLNHNVMYWYQQKSSQAPKLLFHYYDKDFNNEADTPDNFQSRRPNTSFCFLDIRSPGLGDTAMYLCATSRADTSNTEAFFGQGTRLTVV.